One sample yielded the 24 T cell receptor beta chains listed below, sequenced in a study of metastatic and nonmetastatic thyroid tumors. TCRdb re-called the PCR reads via MiXCR. The top ten hold about 9.7% of the sample, which has around 45,000 clones, about 3.2% seen once. All patients were untreated before thyroid surgery. Sequencing used blood. The source of these receptors is a female donor with papillary thyroid cancer or a benign thyroid nodule (not recorded which). Some clones in this sample may be carry-over from other donors' samples.

This clone was detected many times. The V call is TRBV20-1, the J call TRBJ2-1, with TRBD2 matching 10 bases. The V gene's germline CDR1 is DFQATT and CDR2 SNEGSKA (reference sequence). The CDR3 length is 12 residues. V trimming: 4 bases; J trimming: 12 bases; junction bases outside the gene matches: 6. For the CDR3, the DNA is TGCAGTGCTATAGCGGGAGGCAGGGGGCAGTTCTTC. It codes for CSAIAGGRGQFF.

This clone was picked up many times. The CDR3 bases are TGTGCCAGCAGTACTCGCGGGAGAGGGTCCCAGTACTTC. This translates into CASSTRGRGSQYF. V is TRBV28 and J is TRBJ2-5; TRBD2 matches 7 bases. After removal of 5 bases from V and 9 bases from J, the junction contained 9 bases not matched to a gene. The germline V gene has CDR1 MDHEN and CDR2 SYDVKM. The CDR3 extends over 13 amino acids.

In its sample, this clone ranks as medium-sized. The chain couples TRBV5-1 to TRBJ2-1; 8 bases line up with TRBD1. The germline V gene has CDR1 SGHRS and CDR2 YFSETQ. CDR3 length: 15 residues. V trimming: 4 bases; J trimming: 4 bases; junction bases outside the gene matches: 7. CDR3 residues: CASSHDRGRYNEQFF. The CDR3 DNA reads TGCGCCAGCAGCCATGACAGGGGACGATACAATGAGCAGTTCTTC.

This clone was recorded a few times. The junction shows a germline mismatch at one end, possibly a read error. The CDR3 coding sequence is TGTGCTAGCAGCCCCGTCGGGAGCTCCTACAATGAGCAGTTCTTT. This gives the protein CASSPVGSSYNEQFF. This chain uses TRBV7-7 with TRBJ2-1, with D perhaps TRBD2 (6 bases). The CDR3 sequence is 15 residues long. CDR1 is SSHAT and CDR2 is FNYEAQ in the germline V gene (reference sequence).

At least ten counts were recorded for this clone. The V and J genes are TRBV27 and TRBJ1-5; D remains ambiguous. V was shortened by 4 bases and J by 4 bases, with 8 bases between the two germline ends. Germline V gene sequence: CDR1 MNHEY, CDR2 SMNVEV (reference sequence). The CDR3 totals 13 residues. The CDR3 reads CASSWAVNQPQHF. CDR3 bases: TGTGCCAGCAGTTGGGCTGTGAATCAGCCCCAGCATTTT.

In its sample, this clone was seen many times. The junction and the germline gene differ at one end; a read error may be behind it. Different DNA sequences within this sample yield the same CDR3. The chain recombines TRBV29-1 with TRBJ2-7; no definite D call. The CDR3 covers 13 residues. The germline V gene encodes CDR1 SQVTM and CDR2 ANQGSEA. CDR3 nucleotide sequence: TGCAGTGTTGAAGATCTTCAATCACATGAGCAGTACTTC. Translated: CSVEDLQSHEQYF.

This rearrangement joins TRBV10-2 to TRBJ2-7; no firm D call. Looked up from germline, CDR1 is WSHSY and CDR2 is SAAADI. This CDR3 has 13 residues. Trimming removed 1 base from V and 2 bases from J, with 6 bases in between. Written as DNA, the CDR3 is TGCGCCAGCAGTGAGTACATCCCCTACGAGCAGTACTTC. Amino acid sequence: CASSEYIPYEQYF.

This clone was counted a few times. This rearrangement joins TRBV2 to TRBJ1-1; 8 positions agree with TRBD1. The CDR3 consists of 15 residues. V dropped 5 bases and J dropped 1; count of bases not matched to a gene: 6. The germline gives CDR1 SNHLY, CDR2 FYNNEI. DNA of the CDR3: TGTGCCAGCAGTCAATATGGGACAGGGAACACTGAAGCTTTCTTT. This encodes CASSQYGTGNTEAFF.

In its sample, this clone was seen a few times. V gene TRBV6-1 combines with J gene TRBJ2-2; no clear D gene. From germline, CDR1 is MNHNS and CDR2 SASEGT. The CDR3 covers 13 residues. The germline V and J ends were trimmed by 1 base and 4 bases, with 4 bases remaining between them. CDR3 nucleotide sequence: TGTGCCAGCAGTGAAGTGGTCACCGGGGAGCTGTTTTTT. Translation: CASSEVVTGELFF.

CDR3 sequence: CASSEAGSGNTIYF. The CDR3 coding sequence is TGTGCCAGCAGTGAAGCCGGCTCTGGAAACACCATATATTTT. The chain is built from TRBV6-1 and TRBJ1-3; D not certain. V lost 0 bases, J lost 0 bases, and 3 bases lay in between. Germline CDR1 is MNHNS and CDR2 is SASEGT. The CDR3 is 14 amino acids.

In its sample, this clone ranks as medium-sized. V and J are TRBV20-1 and TRBJ2-1; no reliable D call. Trimming stripped 5 bases from V and 0 bases from J, with 8 bases between. CDR1 is DFQATT and CDR2 is SNEGSKA in the germline V gene (reference sequence). The CDR3 extends over 13 amino acids. CDR3 sequence: CSASLYSYNEQFF. CDR3 DNA: TGCAGTGCTTCCCTATACTCCTACAATGAGCAGTTCTTC.

This clone was seen more than once but under ten times. The CDR3: CATSSGVDEQYF. The CDR3 DNA follows: TGTGCCACCAGCTCAGGGGTCGACGAGCAGTACTTC. The chain couples TRBV24-1 to TRBJ2-7; tentative D call: TRBD1 (6 bases). Germline CDR1 reads KGHDR; CDR2 reads SFDVKD. The length of the CDR3 is 12 residues. Trimming left V 7 bases short and J 5 bases short, with 11 bases between.

This clone was counted a few times. CDR3 in amino acids: CASSLLTSGSTDTQYF. The CDR3 coding sequence is TGTGCCAGCAGCTTATTAACTAGCGGGAGCACAGATACGCAGTATTTT. This chain joins TRBV11-2 and TRBJ2-3, with TRBD2 identical over 9 bases. The CDR3 loop spans 16 amino acids. From germline, CDR1 is SGHAT and CDR2 FQNNGV. V shed 2 bases and J 0 bases; nucleotides not matched to a gene: 3. Drawing the rest from reference TRBV11-2 and TRBJ2-3, the complete variable domain is EAGVAQSPRYKIIEKRQSVAFWCNPISGHATLYWYQQILGQGPKLLIQFQNNGVVDDSQLPKDRFSAERLKGVDSTLKIQPAKLEDSAVYLCASSLLTSGSTDTQYFGPGTRLTVL.

This clone occurred many times. A much larger clone sits a single nucleotide away, making a read error possible. The chain combines TRBV19 with TRBJ2-5, with 10 positions matching TRBD1. Trimming at V came to 6 bases and at J to 1 base, leaving 8 bases not matched to a gene. CDR1 is LNHDA, CDR2 SQIVND, per germline (reference sequence). The CDR3 contains 16 residues. CDR3 protein: CASRPLDRGPQETQYF. The CDR3 region has the DNA TGTGCCAGTAGACCCCTCGACAGGGGGCCCCAAGAGACCCAGTACTTC.

There are many counts of this clone. Additional DNA sequences in this sample encode the identical CDR3. V is TRBV5-1 and J is TRBJ1-1; a weak D match, TRBD1 (6 bases). CDR1 and CDR2 (germline): SGHRS, YFSETQ. There are 13 residues in the CDR3. V was shortened by 3 bases and J by 5 bases, with 11 bases between the two germline ends. CDR3 sequence: CASSSTGLTEAFF. The CDR3 DNA is TGCGCCAGCAGCTCGACAGGCCTTACTGAAGCTTTCTTT.

This clone was seen a few times. The chain links TRBV27 to TRBJ2-1, with TRBD2 identical over 12 bases. CDR1 and CDR2 from the germline V gene are MNHEY and SMNVEV (reference sequence). This CDR3 is built from 15 residues. The trim removed 6 bases at V and 7 bases at J, leaving 7 bases unmatched. The CDR3 bases are TGTGCCAGCAGGGACCTAGCGGGAGGGGGAAATGAGCAGTTCTTC. Translation gives CASRDLAGGGNEQFF.

This clone appeared a few times. This rearrangement joins TRBV12-5 to TRBJ2-7; 10 bases fit TRBD2. This CDR3 contains 16 residues. After removal of 4 bases from V and 4 bases from J, the junction contained 10 bases not matched to a gene. CDR1 LGHNT and CDR2 FRNRAP come from the germline V gene. CDR3 nucleotide sequence: TGTGCTAGTGGTTGCAACCTCGGGACTAGCGCTTACGAGCAGTACTTC. Amino acid sequence: CASGCNLGTSAYEQYF.

This clone was recorded at least ten times. The CDR3 region is CASSGDESYYGYTF. As DNA, the CDR3 is TGTGCCAGCAGTGGAGATGAGTCCTACTATGGCTACACCTTC. The chain carries TRBV12-3 or TRBV12-4 and TRBJ1-2; no definite D call. V lost 5 bases and J lost 3, with 13 bases in between. This CDR3 region has 14 residues.

In DNA form, the CDR3 reads TGTGCCAGCACCCCCGGATCAGGTGTGGCGACAGATACGCAGTATTTT. It translates to CASTPGSGVATDTQYF. V and J are TRBV7-9 and TRBJ2-3, with D unresolved. V was shortened by 7 bases and J by 3 bases, with 20 bases between the two germline ends. Germline V lookup: CDR1 SEHNR, CDR2 FQNEAQ (reference sequence). CDR3 size: 16 residues. Looking up the rest from reference TRBV7-9 and TRBJ2-3 gives the full variable domain: DTGVSQNPRHKITKRGQNVTFRCDPISEHNRLYWYRQTLGQGPEFLTYFQNEAQLEKSRLLSDRFSAERPKGSFSTLEIQRTEQGDSAMYLCASTPGSGVATDTQYFGPGTRLTVL.

This CDR3 reads CASSLVQGRYNEQFF. The CDR3 DNA follows: TGCGCCAGCAGCTTGGTACAGGGGAGGTACAATGAGCAGTTCTTC. The rearrangement uses TRBV5-1 and TRBJ2-1, with D tentatively TRBD1 (7 bases). V was shortened by 0 bases and J by 4 bases, with 11 bases between the two germline ends. Looked up from germline, CDR1 is SGHRS and CDR2 is YFSETQ. The CDR3 has 15 amino acids. The whole variable domain, remainder taken from reference TRBV5-1 and TRBJ2-1, is KAGVTQTPRYLIKTRGQQVTLSCSPISGHRSVSWYQQTPGQGLQFLFEYFSETQRNKGNFPGRFSGRQFSNSRSEMNVSTLELGDSALYLCASSLVQGRYNEQFFGPGTRLTVL.

The chain recombines TRBV12-3 or TRBV12-4 with TRBJ2-3; 14 bases align to TRBD2. V dropped 6 bases and J dropped 4; count of bases not matched to a gene: 6. The length of the CDR3 is 16 residues. For the CDR3, the DNA is TGTGCCAGCAGCTCCGGGACTAGCGGGAGTGCAGATACGCAGTATTTT. Translated: CASSSGTSGSADTQYF.

The chain couples TRBV6-4 to TRBJ2-2, with 8 bases lining up with TRBD2. With 0 bases clipped from V and 0 bases from J, the junction kept 3 bases outside the gene matches. Per the germline V gene, CDR1 is MRHNA and CDR2 is SNTAGT. The length of the CDR3 is 17 residues. In DNA, the CDR3 is TGTGCCAGCAGTGACTCGCCGGGGGGGCCGAACACCGGGGAGCTGTTTTTT. It codes for CASSDSPGGPNTGELFF.

This clone was counted many times. This chain links TRBV28 with TRBJ1-5; 10 bases align to TRBD1. The CDR3 covers 18 residues. With V trimmed by 6 bases and J by 0 bases, 11 bases remained unmatched. CDR1 is MDHEN, CDR2 SYDVKM, per germline. CDR3 in amino acids: CASSKTGQGTGSNQPQHF. The CDR3 bases are TGTGCCAGCAGCAAAACGGGACAGGGGACTGGTAGCAATCAGCCCCAGCATTTT.

This clone came up many times. The chain carries TRBV7-3 and TRBJ2-1; TRBD2 matches 7 bases. V gave up 1 base and J gave up 4 bases; unmatched junction bases: 4. The germline V gene encodes CDR1 SGHTA and CDR2 FQGTGA. The CDR3 spans 15 residues. CDR3 DNA: TGTGCCAGCAGCTTAAGGGGGGGGACTTACAATGAGCAGTTCTTC. Its protein is CASSLRGGTYNEQFF. The full variable domain, its missing parts supplied by reference TRBV7-3 and TRBJ2-1, is GAGVSQTPSNKVTEKGKYVELRCDPISGHTALYWYRQSLGQGPEFLIYFQGTGAADDSGLPNDRFFAVRPEGSVSTLKIQRTERGDSAVYLCASSLRGGTYNEQFFGPGTRLTVL.